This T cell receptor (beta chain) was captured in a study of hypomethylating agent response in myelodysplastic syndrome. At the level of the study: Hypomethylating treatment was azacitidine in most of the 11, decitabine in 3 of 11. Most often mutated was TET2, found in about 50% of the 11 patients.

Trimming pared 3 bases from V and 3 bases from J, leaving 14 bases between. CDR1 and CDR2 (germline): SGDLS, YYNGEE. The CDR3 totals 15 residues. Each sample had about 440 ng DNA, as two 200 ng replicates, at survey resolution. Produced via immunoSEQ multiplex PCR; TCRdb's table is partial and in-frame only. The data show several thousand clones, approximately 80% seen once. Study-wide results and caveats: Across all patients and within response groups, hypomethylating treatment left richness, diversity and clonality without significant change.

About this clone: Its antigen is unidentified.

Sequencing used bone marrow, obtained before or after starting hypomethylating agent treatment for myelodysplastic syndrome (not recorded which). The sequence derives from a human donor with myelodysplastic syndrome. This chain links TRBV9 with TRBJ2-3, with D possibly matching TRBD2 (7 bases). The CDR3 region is CASSGEGEYTDTQYF. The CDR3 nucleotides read TGTGCCAGCAGCGGGGAGGGGGAATATACAGATACGCAGTATTTT.